The 16 T cell receptor beta chains listed next were all sequenced from one sample in a study of blood T cell repertoires in COVID-19. TCRdb's copy holds only in-frame clones and misses some; the assay was immunoSEQ multiplex PCR. In the table there are 210,000 or so clones, 85% to 90% of which are singletons. The specimen sequenced was peripheral blood. The source of these receptors is a man younger than 35 with active or convalescent COVID-19.

The V call is TRBV4-2, the J call TRBJ2-7; 7 bases map to TRBD2. V dropped 0 bases and J dropped 0; count of bases not matched to a gene: 11. The CDR3 contains 18 residues. CDR1 is LGHNA, CDR2 YNFKEQ, per germline. The CDR3 DNA follows: TGTGCCAGCAGCCAAGAGGTCGCTAGCGGAAAAAGCTCCTACGAGCAGTACTTC. It yields the protein CASSQEVASGKSSYEQYF.

The chain is built from TRBV6-6 and TRBJ2-4; 10 nucleotides match TRBD2. The CDR3 runs to 17 residues. V was pared by 5 bases and J by 0 bases, with 7 bases of the junction left unmatched. Germline loops: CDR1 MNHNY, CDR2 SVGAGI (reference sequence). CDR3 protein: CASSPSGLAVAKNIQYF. CDR3 in DNA: TGTGCCAGCAGTCCCTCCGGACTAGCGGTAGCCAAAAACATTCAGTACTTC.

The chain couples TRBV3-1 (or the pseudogene TRBV3-2) to TRBJ1-5; D not certain. The CDR3 is 13 amino acids. Trimming pared 1 base from V and 4 bases from J, leaving 5 bases between. Per the germline V gene, CDR1 is LGHDT and CDR2 is YNNKEL (reference sequence). The CDR3 DNA sequence: TGTGCCAGCAGCCAAGTACGGAATCAGCCCCAGCATTTT. Translated, it gives CASSQVRNQPQHF.

The V and J genes are TRBV4-1 and TRBJ1-3; 7 nucleotides agree with TRBD1. Germline-derived CDR1 and CDR2 are MGHRA and YSYEKL. V shed 2 bases and J 2 bases; nucleotides not matched to a gene: 3. This CDR3 has 15 residues. As DNA, the CDR3 is TGCGCCAGCAGCCAAAATACAGGGGCTGGAAACACCATATATTTT. Translated: CASSQNTGAGNTIYF.

The J gene is TRBJ2-7, the V gene TRBV4-1; TRBD1 matches at 12 bases. The J segment lost 6 bases and the V segment lost 1 base, leaving 4 bases of the junction unmatched. The CDR3 spans 15 residues. Germline values: CDR1 MGHRA, CDR2 YSYEKL. The CDR3 DNA sequence: TGCGCCAGCAGCCAAGTAGGGACAGGGGGCGTCGAGCAGTACTTC. Amino acids: CASSQVGTGGVEQYF.

This clone was seen just once. The chain employs TRBV7-3 and TRBJ2-1; TRBD1 matches 11 bases. From germline, CDR1 is SGHTA and CDR2 FQGTGA. The V and J ends lost 7 bases and 8 bases, in that order; junction bases with no gene match: 7. The CDR3 extends over 14 amino acids. The CDR3, as DNA: TGTGCCAGCAAGAGGGACAGGGGGATCGATGAGCAGTTCTTC. Protein sequence: CASKRDRGIDEQFF.

The V and J genes are TRBV5-1 and TRBJ2-7; 8 nucleotides agree with TRBD2. Germline CDR1 and CDR2: SGHRS and YFSETQ. The CDR3 sequence is 14 residues long. Trimming cost V 3 bases and J 2 bases; bases outside gene matches: 4. DNA of the CDR3: TGCGCCAGCAGCTCGACCGGGGGGGCCTACGAGCAGTACTTC. It codes for CASSSTGGAYEQYF.

V is TRBV5-8 and J is TRBJ2-5; 8 positions match TRBD1. Germline lookup yields CDR1 SGHTS and CDR2 YDEGEE. Trimming cost V 4 bases and J 4 bases; bases outside gene matches: 9. The CDR3 is 15 amino acids. This CDR3 reads CASSQGARGSETQYF. In nucleotides, the CDR3 is TGTGCCAGCAGCCAGGGGGCCAGGGGATCAGAGACCCAGTACTTC.

This sequence joins TRBV18 and TRBJ1-5; 7 nucleotides agree with TRBD1. The ends lost 6 bases at V and 1 base at J; junction bases unmatched: 9. Germline V gives CDR1 KGHSH, CDR2 LQKENI. CDR3 size: 16 residues. The CDR3 DNA reads as TGTGCCAGCTCGAGGGCAGGGGGAAGGAGCAATCAGCCCCAGCATTTT. Residues: CASSRAGGRSNQPQHF.

This chain joins TRBV24-1 and TRBJ1-1, with D tentatively TRBD1 (6 bases). This CDR3 spans 14 amino acids. In germline, CDR1 is KGHDR, CDR2 SFDVKD. V lost 7 bases to trimming and J lost 1 base, with 12 bases between them. The chain's CDR3 is CATSHGTPNTEAFF. DNA for the CDR3: TGTGCCACCAGCCACGGGACACCGAACACTGAAGCTTTCTTT.

The chain is built from TRBV6-1 and TRBJ2-7, with 9 bases matching TRBD2. Losses at the gene ends were 1 base for V and 5 bases for J; bases not matched to a gene: 6. This CDR3 region has 15 residues. Germline-derived CDR1 and CDR2 are MNHNS and SASEGT. The CDR3 DNA reads TGTGCCAGCAGTGAAGGGGCTAGCGGGATCCACGAGCAGTACTTC. Its translation is CASSEGASGIHEQYF.

CDR3 bases: TGTGCCAGCAGCCGGGAGGGGGCCTCCTACAATGAGCAGTTCTTC. It translates to CASSREGASYNEQFF. The V call is TRBV6-4, the J call TRBJ2-1; D possibly corresponds to TRBD2 (8 bases). Germline V lookup: CDR1 MRHNA, CDR2 SNTAGT. The CDR3 contains 15 residues. V was clipped by 6 bases and J by 0 bases, with 12 bases between them.

This chain links TRBV7-9 with TRBJ2-5, with a weak D call TRBD2 (5 bases). Germline lookup yields CDR1 SEHNR and CDR2 FQNEAQ (reference sequence). There are 14 residues in the CDR3. Trimming pared 0 bases from V and 3 bases from J, leaving 8 bases between. CDR3 sequence: CASSLASGKETQYF. In DNA form, the CDR3 reads TGTGCCAGCAGCTTAGCGTCCGGGAAAGAGACCCAGTACTTC.

This clone has more than one count but fewer than ten. The rearrangement links TRBV5-1 to TRBJ2-1; D perhaps matches TRBD1 (5 bases). The germline V gene encodes CDR1 SGHRS and CDR2 YFSETQ. There are 15 residues in the CDR3. The germline V and J ends were trimmed by 0 bases and 1 base, with 8 bases remaining between them. The DNA of the CDR3 is TGCGCCAGCAGCTTGGCATCAGGGTCCTACAATGAGCAGTTCTTC. Residues: CASSLASGSYNEQFF.

V is TRBV2 and J is TRBJ1-6; D gene ambiguous. V was trimmed by 8 bases and J by 5 bases, leaving 16 bases between them. This CDR3 spans 15 amino acids. The germline gives CDR1 SNHLY, CDR2 FYNNEI. The CDR3 DNA is TGTGCCAGCTCGGGAGGGCAGACGGATAATTCACCCCTCCACTTT. This translates into CASSGGQTDNSPLHF.

J is TRBJ2-2 and V is TRBV7-2; D is perhaps TRBD2 (6 bases). Germline V CDR1 and CDR2: SGHTA, FQGNSA. Trimming took off 5 bases at V and 13 bases at J, with 11 bases between the two ends. The CDR3 length is 11 residues. The CDR3 is CASSEGLTLFF. The CDR3 DNA sequence: TGTGCCAGCAGCGAGGGACTCACGCTGTTTTTT.